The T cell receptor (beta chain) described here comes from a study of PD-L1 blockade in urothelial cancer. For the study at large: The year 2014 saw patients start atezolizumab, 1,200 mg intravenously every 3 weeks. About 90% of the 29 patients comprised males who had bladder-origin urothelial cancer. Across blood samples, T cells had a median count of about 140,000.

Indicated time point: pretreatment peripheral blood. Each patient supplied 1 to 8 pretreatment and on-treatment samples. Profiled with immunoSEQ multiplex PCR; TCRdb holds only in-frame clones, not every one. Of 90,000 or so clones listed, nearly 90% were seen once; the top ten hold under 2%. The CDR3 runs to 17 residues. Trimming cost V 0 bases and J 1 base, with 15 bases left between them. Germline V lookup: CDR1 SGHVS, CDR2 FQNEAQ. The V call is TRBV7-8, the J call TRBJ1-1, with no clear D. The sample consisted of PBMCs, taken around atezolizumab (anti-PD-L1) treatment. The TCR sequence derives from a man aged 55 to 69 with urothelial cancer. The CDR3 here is CASSLAQNSRRNTEAFF. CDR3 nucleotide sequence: TGTGCCAGCAGCTTAGCGCAGAACAGTAGGCGGAACACTGAAGCTTTCTTT. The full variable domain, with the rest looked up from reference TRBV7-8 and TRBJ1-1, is GAGVSQSPRYKVAKRGQDVALRCDPISGHVSLFWYQQALGQGPEFLTYFQNEAQLDKSGLPSDRFFAERPEGSVSTLKIQRTQQEDSAVYLCASSLAQNSRRNTEAFFGQGTRLTVV.